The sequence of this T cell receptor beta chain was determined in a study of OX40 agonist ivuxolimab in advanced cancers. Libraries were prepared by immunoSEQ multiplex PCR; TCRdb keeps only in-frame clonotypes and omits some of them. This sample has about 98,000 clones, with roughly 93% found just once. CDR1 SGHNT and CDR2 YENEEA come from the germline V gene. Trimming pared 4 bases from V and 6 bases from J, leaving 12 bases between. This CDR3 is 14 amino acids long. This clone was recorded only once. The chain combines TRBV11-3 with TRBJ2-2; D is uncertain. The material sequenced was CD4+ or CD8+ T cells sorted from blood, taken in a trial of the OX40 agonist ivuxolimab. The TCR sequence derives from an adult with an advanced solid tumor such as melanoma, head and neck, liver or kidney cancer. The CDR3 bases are TGTGCCAGCAGCTCCCCAAACTCCGCCGGGGAGCTGTTTTTT. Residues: CASSSPNSAGELFF.